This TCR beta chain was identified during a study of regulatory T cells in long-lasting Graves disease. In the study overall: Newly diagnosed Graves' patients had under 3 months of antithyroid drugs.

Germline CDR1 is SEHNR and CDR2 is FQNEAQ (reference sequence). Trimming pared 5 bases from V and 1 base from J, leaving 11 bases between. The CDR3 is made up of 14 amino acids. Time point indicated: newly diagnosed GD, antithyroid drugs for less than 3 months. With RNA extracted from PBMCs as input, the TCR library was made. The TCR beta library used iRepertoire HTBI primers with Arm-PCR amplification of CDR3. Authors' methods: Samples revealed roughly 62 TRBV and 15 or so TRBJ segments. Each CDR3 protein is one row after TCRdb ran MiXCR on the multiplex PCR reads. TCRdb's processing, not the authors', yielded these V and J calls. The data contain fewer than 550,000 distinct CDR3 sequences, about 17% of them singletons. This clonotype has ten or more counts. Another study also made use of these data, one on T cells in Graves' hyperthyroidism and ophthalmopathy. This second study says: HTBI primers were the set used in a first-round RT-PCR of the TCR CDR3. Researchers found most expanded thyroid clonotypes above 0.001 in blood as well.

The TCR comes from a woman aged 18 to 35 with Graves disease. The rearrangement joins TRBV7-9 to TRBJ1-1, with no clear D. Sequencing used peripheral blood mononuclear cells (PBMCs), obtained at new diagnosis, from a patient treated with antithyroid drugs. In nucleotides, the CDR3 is TGTGCCAGCAGCCGCACCGCGGGGAACACTGAAGCTTTCTTT. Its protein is CASSRTAGNTEAFF.